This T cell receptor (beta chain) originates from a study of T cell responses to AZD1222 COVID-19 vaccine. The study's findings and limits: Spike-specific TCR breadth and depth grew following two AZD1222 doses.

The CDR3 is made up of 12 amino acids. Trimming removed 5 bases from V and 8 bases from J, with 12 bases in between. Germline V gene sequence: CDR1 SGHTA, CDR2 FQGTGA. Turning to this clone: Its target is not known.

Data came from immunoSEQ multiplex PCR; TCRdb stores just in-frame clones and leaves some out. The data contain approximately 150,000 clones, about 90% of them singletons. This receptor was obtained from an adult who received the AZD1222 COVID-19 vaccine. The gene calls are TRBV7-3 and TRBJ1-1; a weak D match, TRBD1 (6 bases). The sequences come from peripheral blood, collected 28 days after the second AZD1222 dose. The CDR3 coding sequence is TGTGCCAGCAGCCCAGGAGGACAGGAAGCTTTCTTT. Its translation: CASSPGGQEAFF. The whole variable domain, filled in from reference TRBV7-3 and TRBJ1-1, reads GAGVSQTPSNKVTEKGKYVELRCDPISGHTALYWYRQSLGQGPEFLIYFQGTGAADDSGLPNDRFFAVRPEGSVSTLKIQRTERGDSAVYLCASSPGGQEAFFGQGTRLTVV.